This T cell receptor beta chain originates from a study of pediatric ulcerative colitis. This CDR3 region has 14 residues. CDR1 is MNHEY and CDR2 is SVGAGI in the germline V gene. Unmatched junction bases numbered 2, after V lost 5 bases and J lost 0 bases. Note on this clone: As yet, its antigen is unknown.

Sequencing depth was up to 500,000 reads per sample. The table came from immunoSEQ multiplex PCR; TCRdb's copy has only in-frame clones and leaves some out. The sample lists around 64,000 clones; about nine tenths were seen once. Regarding the study as a whole: Blood-rectal clonal overlap within each person was significantly higher in ulcerative colitis patients than controls. Acute severe colitis showed lower rectal diversity from clonal expansions.

Specimen: blood. V gene TRBV6-5 combines with J gene TRBJ2-7; 9 bases are shared with TRBD2. The sequence came from a boy aged 5-17 years with severe ulcerative colitis. CDR3 amino acids: CASSASGTSYEQYF. The CDR3, as DNA: TGTGCCAGCAGTGCTAGCGGGACCTCCTACGAGCAGTACTTC.